The sequence of this T cell receptor beta chain was determined in a study of PD-L1 blockade in urothelial cancer. Clones were read by immunoSEQ multiplex PCR, and TCRdb kept only the in-frame ones, dropping some. Of approximately 50,000 clones detected, around four fifths appear once; the ten largest clones hold 3% to 4%. This CDR3 comprises 12 residues. CDR1 is MNHNS, CDR2 SASEGT, per germline. With 2 bases removed from V and 9 bases from J, the gap between germline ends came to 10 bases. This clone was recorded only once. Time point in this sample: pretreatment peripheral blood. This receptor was obtained from a man between 70 and 80 years old with urothelial cancer. Here the sequenced sample was PBMCs, taken around atezolizumab (anti-PD-L1) treatment. This chain uses TRBV6-1 with TRBJ1-2; D remains unclear. The CDR3 is CASSETKLRYTF. CDR3 nucleotide sequence: TGTGCCAGCAGTGAAACTAAGCTTCGCTACACCTTC.